Listed below are T cell receptor beta chains from one sample, sequenced in a study of radiation and T cells in renal cell carcinoma. Using immunoSEQ multiplex PCR, the repertoire was profiled, and TCRdb retains in-frame clones only, with some absent. The data show around 180,000 clones, about 88% seen once. The sample here was blood, taken from a patient whose treatment included radiotherapy and nephrectomy. The receptors come from a woman in her 50s with renal cell carcinoma. Both conserved end residues are part of each CDR3. The D gene is left open where the match is weak. Clone size is given for some rows only: seen once, a few or many times, or a class if the clone is expanded.

size: NA; D: TRBD1; V: TRBV5-1; J: TRBJ1-1; length: 16; CDR3: CASSLAIQGAGTEAFF; DNA: TGCGCCAGCAGCTTGGCCATACAGGGGGCAGGGACTGAAGCTTTCTTT
size: NA; D: TRBD2; V: TRBV5-1; J: TRBJ2-3; length: 17; CDR3: CASSSARTSGGPDTQYF; DNA: TGCGCCAGCAGCTCTGCCCGGACTAGCGGGGGGCCAGATACGCAGTATTTT
size: NA; D: TRBD1; V: TRBV2; J: TRBJ1-4; length: 14; CDR3: CASRGTGVNEKLFF; DNA: TGTGCCAGCCGGGGGACAGGGGTAAATGAAAAACTGTTTTTT
size: NA; D: TRBD1; V: TRBV5-1; J: TRBJ2-7; length: 14; CDR3: CASSLGDRAYEQYF; DNA: TGCGCCAGCAGCTTGGGGGACAGAGCCTACGAGCAGTACTTC
size: NA; D: NA; V: TRBV5-5; J: TRBJ2-3; length: 15; CDR3: CASSADIGGTDTQYF; DNA: TGTGCCAGCAGCGCGGACATAGGGGGCACAGATACGCAGTATTTT
size: NA; D: NA; V: TRBV2; J: TRBJ1-2; length: 14; CDR3: CASSESGVGYGYTF; DNA: TGTGCCAGCAGTGAATCCGGGGTTGGCTATGGCTACACCTTC
size: NA; D: NA; V: TRBV13; J: TRBJ2-1; length: 16; CDR3: CASSSLSSRSNNEQFF; DNA: TGTGCCAGCAGCTCCTTATCTTCCCGCTCTAACAATGAGCAGTTCTTC
size: NA; D: NA; V: TRBV2; J: TRBJ1-2; length: 15; CDR3: CASSRQFLSNYGYTF; DNA: TGTGCCAGCAGTCGACAGTTTCTCTCTAACTATGGCTACACCTTC
size: NA; D: TRBD1; V: TRBV13; J: TRBJ1-4; length: 15; CDR3: CASSLGARGNEKLFF; DNA: TGTGCCAGCAGCTTAGGGGCCAGGGGGAATGAAAAACTGTTTTTT
size: NA; D: NA; V: TRBV5-6; J: TRBJ2-2; length: 14; CDR3: CASSLKGSTGELFF; DNA: TGTGCCAGCAGCTTAAAAGGGTCCACCGGGGAGCTGTTTTTT
size: once; D: NA; V: TRBV2; J: TRBJ1-2; length: 14; CDR3: CASNWDVRSNGYTF; DNA: TGTGCCAGCAACTGGGACGTACGATCGAATGGCTACACCTTC
size: NA; D: TRBD1; V: TRBV7-7; J: TRBJ2-2; length: 14; CDR3: CASSRGQGTGELFF; DNA: TGTGCTAGCAGTCGTGGACAGGGGACCGGGGAGCTGTTTTTT
size: NA; D: NA; V: TRBV21-1; J: TRBJ2-7; length: 15; CDR3: CASSKRRDRGPTGYF; DNA: TGTGCCAGCAGCAAAAGAAGGGACAGGGGGCCAACTGGGTACTTC
size: few; D: NA; V: TRBV18; J: TRBJ1-1; length: 13; CDR3: CASSPSRQEQAFF; DNA: TGTGCCAGCTCACCAAGTAGGCAGGAACAAGCTTTCTTT
size: NA; D: NA; V: TRBV10-2; J: TRBJ1-1; length: 13; CDR3: CASTEGTPNEAFF; DNA: TGCGCCAGCACGGAAGGGACTCCTAATGAAGCTTTCTTT
size: NA; D: NA; V: TRBV5-6; J: TRBJ2-7; length: 15; CDR3: CASSSYKGPSYEQYF; DNA: TGTGCCAGCAGCTCGTATAAGGGACCTTCCTACGAGCAGTACTTC
size: NA; D: TRBD1; V: TRBV9; J: TRBJ1-6; length: 15; CDR3: CASSVGTDVNSPLHF; DNA: TGTGCCAGCAGCGTCGGGACAGACGTAAATTCACCCCTCCACTTT
size: NA; D: NA; V: TRBV7-7; J: TRBJ2-1; length: 15; CDR3: CASSSGQSSYNEQFF; DNA: TGTGCTAGCAGCTCCGGACAGAGCTCCTACAATGAGCAGTTCTTC
size: NA; D: NA; V: TRBV2; J: TRBJ1-2; length: 15; CDR3: CASTYSPRQNRGYTF; DNA: TGTGCCAGCACCTATTCCCCGAGACAGAACCGGGGCTACACCTTC
size: NA; D: NA; V: TRBV13; J: TRBJ1-2; length: 14; CDR3: CASSLVLMDYGYTF; DNA: TGTGCCAGCAGCTTAGTACTGATGGACTATGGCTACACCTTC
size: NA; D: TRBD1; V: TRBV2; J: TRBJ1-4; length: 19; CDR3: CASKSGDRFRLRRLEKLFF; DNA: TGTGCCAGCAAATCAGGGGACAGATTTCGGCTACGACGGCTTGAAAAACTGTTTTTT
size: NA; D: TRBD2; V: TRBV30; J: TRBJ2-5; length: 15; CDR3: CAWSVPRGGQETQYF; DNA: TGTGCCTGGAGTGTCCCCCGGGGGGGTCAAGAGACCCAGTACTTC
size: NA; D: NA; V: TRBV18; J: TRBJ1-1; length: 15; CDR3: CASSPFGGDNTEAFF; DNA: TGTGCCAGCTCACCATTTGGCGGGGATAACACTGAAGCTTTCTTT
size: NA; D: NA; V: TRBV16; J: TRBJ2-7; length: 14; CDR3: CASSQSAVMAEQYF; DNA: TGTGCCAGCAGCCAATCAGCGGTGATGGCCGAGCAGTACTTC
size: NA; D: NA; V: TRBV21-1; J: TRBJ1-1; length: 17; CDR3: CASSKDLDREQRTEAFF; DNA: TGTGCCAGCAGCAAAGATCTCGACCGGGAACAACGCACTGAAGCTTTCTTT
size: once; D: NA; V: TRBV5-4; J: TRBJ2-1; length: 16; CDR3: CASSPGGTGKYNEQFF; DNA: TGTGCCAGCAGTCCGGGAGGGACAGGGAAGTACAATGAGCAGTTCTTC
size: NA; D: NA; V: TRBV30; J: TRBJ1-1; length: 13; CDR3: CAWGKRADTEAFF; DNA: TGTGCCTGGGGAAAGAGGGCAGACACTGAAGCTTTCTTT
size: NA; D: NA; V: TRBV29-1; J: TRBJ2-2; length: 15; CDR3: CSVVIRAANTGELFF; DNA: TGCAGCGTTGTAATCAGGGCAGCGAACACCGGGGAGCTGTTTTTT
size: once; D: NA; V: TRBV7-3; J: TRBJ1-1; length: 14; CDR3: CASSLYSGTGEAFF; DNA: TGTGCCAGCAGCTTATATTCGGGTACGGGTGAAGCTTTCTTT
size: NA; D: NA; V: TRBV27; J: TRBJ1-3; length: 14; CDR3: CASSLSASGNTIYF; DNA: TGTGCCAGCAGTTTATCGGCCTCTGGAAACACCATATATTTT
size: NA; D: NA; V: TRBV6-5; J: TRBJ1-1; length: 13; CDR3: CASSSFAGREAFF; DNA: TGTGCCAGCAGTTCTTTTGCGGGCCGTGAAGCTTTCTTT
size: NA; D: TRBD1; V: TRBV10-1; J: TRBJ2-1; length: 15; CDR3: CASSEGGQGANEQFF; DNA: TGCGCCAGCAGTGAGGGTGGACAGGGGGCAAATGAGCAGTTCTTC
size: few; D: TRBD2; V: TRBV13; J: TRBJ2-3; length: 16; CDR3: CASSLVTGGNTDTQYF; DNA: TGTGCCAGCAGCCTAGTCACGGGGGGGAACACAGATACGCAGTATTTT
size: NA; D: NA; V: TRBV9; J: TRBJ1-6; length: 12; CDR3: CASSVGNSPLHF; DNA: TGTGCCAGCAGCGTAGGTAATTCACCCCTCCACTTT
size: NA; D: NA; V: TRBV7-2; J: TRBJ2-2; length: 14; CDR3: CASSLTYNTGELFF; DNA: TGTGCCAGCAGCTTGACCTATAACACCGGGGAGCTGTTTTTT
size: NA; D: NA; V: TRBV29-1; J: TRBJ2-1; length: 10; CDR3: CSAQEIEQFF; DNA: TGCAGCGCCCAGGAGATAGAGCAGTTCTTC
size: NA; D: NA; V: TRBV6-1; J: TRBJ1-2; length: 17; CDR3: CASSASGSGDGQYGYTF; DNA: TGTGCCAGCAGTGCCAGCGGTTCGGGGGACGGGCAATATGGCTACACCTTC
size: NA; D: NA; V: TRBV29-1; J: TRBJ1-2; length: 13; CDR3: CSVPPQDVYGYTF; DNA: TGCAGCGTTCCCCCCCAGGATGTCTATGGCTACACCTTC